Sequencing of this TCR beta chain was carried out in a study of regulatory T cells in long-lasting Graves disease. Study results and caveats: There were preferences for TRBV28, TRBJ1-2 and TRBJ2-5 in persistent disease.

This clonotype has just a few counts. Its target is unknown. The CDR3 is made up of 14 amino acids. Trimming shortened V by 2 bases and J by 5 bases, and 7 bases separated the two germline ends. Indicated time point: newly diagnosed GD, antithyroid drugs for less than 3 months. RNA isolated from PBMCs was used to make the TCR library. CDR3 regions were amplified by Arm-PCR using iRepertoire HTBI primers to build TCR beta libraries. TCRdb fed the multiplex PCR reads into MiXCR, producing one record per CDR3 protein. The data hold roughly 430,000 distinct CDR3 sequences, with less than 20% observed a single time. These data are also associated with another study on T cells in Graves' hyperthyroidism and ophthalmopathy. From that study: Graves' hyperthyroidism qualified as stable when ophthalmopathy did not progress within 18 months. When the TCR CDR3 underwent first-round RT-PCR, the HTBI primer set was used.

The receptor comes from a woman aged 25 to 39 with Graves disease. This chain connects TRBV12-3 or TRBV12-4 to TRBJ1-6; D remains ambiguous. Sequenced material: peripheral blood mononuclear cells (PBMCs), taken at new diagnosis, from a patient treated with antithyroid drugs. The CDR3 sequence is CASSLNSNNSPLHF. CDR3 nucleotides: TGTGCCAGCAGTTTAAACAGTAATAATTCACCCCTCCACTTT.